A few counts support the clone carrying this TCR beta chain. These data originate in a study of blood T cell repertoires in COVID-19. V lost 5 bases and J 1 base, leaving 11 bases between the germline ends. The CDR3 is 14 residues long. CDR1 and CDR2 from the germline V gene are MNHEY and SVGAGI. The repertoire was sequenced with immunoSEQ multiplex PCR; TCRdb's copy has only in-frame clones and lacks some. Of roughly 670,000 clones listed, 75% to 90% are singletons. Sequenced material: peripheral blood. The V and J genes are TRBV6-5 and TRBJ1-1; TRBD1 is a possible D gene (6 bases). This TCR was recovered from a young woman with acute or convalescent COVID-19. CDR3 bases: TGTGCCAGCAGTAACAGGGAAAGGAACACTGAAGCTTTCTTT. Its translation: CASSNRERNTEAFF.